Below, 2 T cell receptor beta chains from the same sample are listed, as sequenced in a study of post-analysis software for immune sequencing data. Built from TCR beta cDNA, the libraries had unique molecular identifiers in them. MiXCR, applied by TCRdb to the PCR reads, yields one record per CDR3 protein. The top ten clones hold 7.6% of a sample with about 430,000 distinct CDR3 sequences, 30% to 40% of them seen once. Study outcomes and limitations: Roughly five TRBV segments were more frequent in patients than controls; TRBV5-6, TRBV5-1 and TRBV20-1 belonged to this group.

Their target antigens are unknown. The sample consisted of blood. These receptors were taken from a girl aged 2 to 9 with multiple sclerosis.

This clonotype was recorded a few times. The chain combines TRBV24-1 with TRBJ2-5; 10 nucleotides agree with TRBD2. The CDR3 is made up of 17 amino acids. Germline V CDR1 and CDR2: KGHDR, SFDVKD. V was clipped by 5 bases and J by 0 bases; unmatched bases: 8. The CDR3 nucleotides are TGTGCCACCAGTGGTGCGGTGACTAGCGGGTACCAAGAGACCCAGTACTTC. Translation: CATSGAVTSGYQETQYF.

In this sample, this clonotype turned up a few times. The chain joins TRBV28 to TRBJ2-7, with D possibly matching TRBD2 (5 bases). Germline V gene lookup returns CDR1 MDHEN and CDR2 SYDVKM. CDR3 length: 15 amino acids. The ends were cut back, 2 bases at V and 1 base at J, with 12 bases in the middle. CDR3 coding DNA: TGTGCCAGCAGTTTAGTCCCAGGACTGTCCTACGAGCAGTACTTC. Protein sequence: CASSLVPGLSYEQYF.